The following is a T cell receptor beta chain sequence with its context. This sample was included in a study of early T cells in non-severe SARS-CoV-2 infection. cDNA molecules, individually, were tagged with unique molecular identifiers. One entry per CDR3 protein results from TCRdb running MiXCR on the 5' RACE reads. The repertoire consists of around 62,000 distinct CDR3 sequences, with 4.9% occurring once and the leading ten covering 4% to 5%. Sequenced sample: whole blood. This receptor was taken from an adult who was a healthcare worker with PCR-confirmed SARS-CoV-2 infection or an uninfected control (not recorded which).

The CDR3 DNA reads as TGTGCCAGCAGCTTGTATACAGGGTCAGAGACCCAGTACTTC. It translates to CASSLYTGSETQYF. The rearrangement joins TRBV5-4 to TRBJ2-5; weak D call: TRBD1 (6 bases). Trimming removed 1 base at V and 4 bases at J, with 11 bases between. The germline CDR1 and CDR2 sequences are SGHNT and YYREEE (reference sequence). This CDR3 contains 14 residues.